This T cell receptor beta chain originates from a study of OX40 agonist ivuxolimab in advanced cancers. Study overall: Aged about 23 to 90 with a mean of approximately 57 years, they were less than 90% male.

The repertoire was sequenced with immunoSEQ multiplex PCR; TCRdb's copy has only in-frame clones and lacks some. The profile shows about 64,000 clones, 91% of them singletons. Per germline, CDR1 SEHNR and CDR2 FQNEAQ (reference sequence). V was pared by 1 base and J by 5 bases, with 11 bases between. The CDR3 spans 15 residues. The V call is TRBV7-9, the J call TRBJ2-2; D is unclear. The TCR originated in an adult with an advanced solid tumor such as melanoma, head and neck, liver or kidney cancer. The material was CD4+ or CD8+ T cells sorted from blood, obtained in a trial of the OX40 agonist ivuxolimab. The CDR3 region has the DNA TGTGCCAGCAGCTTAGTAGGAGTAGAAACCGGGGAGCTGTTTTTT. Amino acids: CASSLVGVETGELFF.